The rows below give T cell receptor beta chains drawn from one sample of a study of blood T cells in healthy people across ages. TCRdb passed the 5' RACE reads through MiXCR, listing each CDR3 protein once. The table shows under 2 million distinct CDR3 sequences, with approximately 32% occurring only once. Sequencing input: blood. Receptor source: a woman between 25 and 40 years old in good health. The CDR3 runs from the conserved cysteine through the conserved F or W. D genes are given only for firm matches. The size field is filled for only some rows; it gives once, few, many or a size class.

clone_size,d_call,j_call,v_call,cdr3_nt,cdr3_aa
-,TRBD1,TRBJ2-7,TRBV24-1,TGTGCCACCGGGAGTGGATGGGACAGGGTATACGAGCAGTACTTC,CATGSGWDRVYEQYF
-,TRBD1,TRBJ2-7,TRBV6-5,TGTGCCAGCAGCTACGGGACAGGGGTATCCTACGAGCGGTACTTC,CASSYGTGVSYERYF
few,-,TRBJ2-3,TRBV5-1,TGCGCCAGCAGCCCCCGTACGCCGGTTACGCAGTATTTT,CASSPRTPVTQYF
-,-,TRBJ1-2,TRBV27,TGTGCCAGCAGTTTATCCCCTTGGACAGCCCCCTATGGCTACACCTTC,CASSLSPWTAPYGYTF
-,-,TRBJ2-7,TRBV24-1,TGTGCCACCAGTGATGCCTCAGACAGGTCTGACGAGCAGTACTTC,CATSDASDRSDEQYF
few,TRBD1,TRBJ2-1,TRBV27,TGTGCCAGCAGCGGATTTGACAGGGACCATGAGCAGTTCTTC,CASSGFDRDHEQFF
few,TRBD2,TRBJ2-3,TRBV13,TGTGCCAGCAGCACCTCACCACCCCGGGACTACACAGATACGCAGTATTTT,CASSTSPPRDYTDTQYF
few,TRBD1,TRBJ2-7,TRBV5-1,TGCGCCAGCAGCTTGTCCTCGATCCGGACAGGGGGCATCTACGAGCAGTACTTC,CASSLSSIRTGGIYEQYF
-,TRBD2,TRBJ2-3,TRBV28,TGTGCCAGCAGTTCAGCGGGAGGGAGAGGCACAGATACGCAGTATTTT,CASSSAGGRGTDTQYF
few,-,TRBJ1-5,TRBV4-1,TGCGCCAGCAGCCAAGAAGGGAACGGATATCAGCCCCAGCATTTT,CASSQEGNGYQPQHF
-,-,TRBJ2-3,TRBV21-1,TGTGCCGGCAGCAAAGTGCCGGGCCCCCATATCACAGATACGCAGTATTTT,CAGSKVPGPHITDTQYF
few,TRBD2,TRBJ2-3,TRBV6-5,TGTGCCAGCAGCACCCTTGGGGGGGTCACAGATACGCAGTATTTT,CASSTLGGVTDTQYF
once,-,TRBJ2-5,TRBV5-1,TGCGCCAGCAGCTTAAAGCTTGGGGGGACGTACAATGAGCAGTACTTC,CASSLKLGGTYNEQYF
-,-,TRBJ1-1,TRBV11-2,TGTGCCAGCACCACATGGAGGGAACACACTGAAGCTTTCTTT,CASTTWREHTEAFF
few,-,TRBJ2-5,TRBV28,TGTGCCAGCATGCCAGGGGATGCGGAGACCCAGTACTTC,CASMPGDAETQYF
-,-,TRBJ2-7,TRBV4-1,TGCGCCAGCAGCCAAGAGGCAAGGGGCCGCTACAATGAGCAGTACTTC,CASSQEARGRYNEQYF
-,TRBD1,TRBJ2-6,TRBV5-1,TGCGCCAGCATCCTCTACTTGGGACAGGGTAGCTCTGGGGCCAACGTCCTGACTTTC,CASILYLGQGSSGANVLTF
few,-,TRBJ2-3,TRBV20-1,TGCAGTGCTAGAGATATTGTCAGGGCGGGCACAGATACGCAGTATTTT,CSARDIVRAGTDTQYF
many,-,TRBJ1-1,TRBV6-2/TRBV6-3,TGTGCCAGCAGTTACTCGAGCCGGCTGAACACTGAAGCTTTCTTT,CASSYSSRLNTEAFF
many,-,TRBJ1-5,TRBV20-1,TGCAGTGCTACCGGGTGGGAAGGGCGAGGCAATCAGCCCCAGCATTTT,CSATGWEGRGNQPQHF
few,-,TRBJ2-5,TRBV12-3/TRBV12-4,TGTGCCAGCAGTTCGATACGGGACGTTCAAGAGACCCAGTACTTC,CASSSIRDVQETQYF
-,-,TRBJ2-7,TRBV6-1,TGTGCCAGCAGTGAAGTGTATTCCTACGAGCAGTACTTC,CASSEVYSYEQYF
-,-,TRBJ2-3,TRBV7-7,TGTGCCAGCAGCAACTCAGGGGCAGATACGCAGTATTTT,CASSNSGADTQYF
-,-,TRBJ1-2,TRBV6-1,TGTGCCAGCAGTGAAGCGGGGTCCATGGACTATGGCTACACCTTC,CASSEAGSMDYGYTF
few,-,TRBJ2-7,TRBV9,TGTGCCAGCAGCCCATGGGGTCGGGGAGATTACGAGCAGTACTTC,CASSPWGRGDYEQYF
-,-,TRBJ1-2,TRBV9,TGTGCCAGCAGCGTAACGGGCGAGCCCTATGGCTACACCTTC,CASSVTGEPYGYTF
-,-,TRBJ2-7,TRBV4-1,TGCGCCAGCAGCCAAGGACAGGGACTAACCGTTCCCTACGAGCAGTACTTC,CASSQGQGLTVPYEQYF
-,TRBD2,TRBJ2-7,TRBV20-1,TGCAGTGCTAGAGTAGGGCTGGAGCGGGACCATGCCTACGAGCAGTACTTC,CSARVGLERDHAYEQYF
many,TRBD2,TRBJ2-3,TRBV29-1,TGCAGCGTTGCCGGGCTAGCGGTCAAGGCTGATACGCAGTATTTT,CSVAGLAVKADTQYF
few,TRBD2,TRBJ2-1,TRBV20-1,TGCAGTGTCCAGACGGCTAGCGGGAGTGACTACAATGAGCAGTTCTTC,CSVQTASGSDYNEQFF
many,-,TRBJ1-2,TRBV3-1,TGTGCCAGCAGCCCCACAGTGGGCAGGGCAGCTAACTATGGCTACACCTTC,CASSPTVGRAANYGYTF
-,TRBD1,TRBJ2-2,TRBV7-9,TGTGCCAGCACCGGGACAGGGGACACCGGGGAGCTGTTTTTT,CASTGTGDTGELFF
-,-,TRBJ2-3,TRBV10-3,TGTGCCATCAGTTTTAGGGGGAAAGATATACAGTATTTT,CAISFRGKDIQYF
once,-,TRBJ1-4,TRBV30,TGTGCCTGGAGGAACACAGGTCATGAAAAACTGTTTTTT,CAWRNTGHEKLFF
few,-,TRBJ2-3,TRBV7-3,TGTGCCAGCAGCTCCGTACCTAGCACAGATACGCAGTATTTT,CASSSVPSTDTQYF
-,-,TRBJ2-5,TRBV3-1,TGTGCCAGCACCCTCAAGATGGGGAAAGAGACCCAGTACTTC,CASTLKMGKETQYF
-,-,TRBJ2-1,TRBV7-3,TGTGCCAGCAGGGGTGAAGGCGATGAGCGGTTCTTC,CASRGEGDERFF
few,TRBD1,TRBJ1-4,TRBV5-5,TGTGCCAGCAGCACCCGGGACAGGGTTAATGAAAAACTGTTTTTT,CASSTRDRVNEKLFF
many,-,TRBJ1-6,TRBV12-3/TRBV12-4,TGTGCCAGCAGTTTCCTGGACACCCTTAATTCACCCCTCCACTTT,CASSFLDTLNSPLHF
few,TRBD2,TRBJ2-5,TRBV28,TGTGCCAGCAGTCCCGACCCGGGAGGGACCCAGTACTTC,CASSPDPGGTQYF
few,TRBD1,TRBJ1-2,TRBV18,TGTGCCAGCTCACCGGACAGGGGTCTCGTCTATGGCTACACCTTC,CASSPDRGLVYGYTF
few,-,TRBJ1-1,TRBV15,TGTGCCACCAGCAACCGGGGTTACACTGAAGCTTTCTTT,CATSNRGYTEAFF
-,TRBD1,TRBJ2-3,TRBV9,TGTGCCAGCAGCGAACGGGACAGTAGGAGCACAGATACGCAGTATTTT,CASSERDSRSTDTQYF
-,-,TRBJ2-7,TRBV9,TGTGCCAGCAGCCCCCCGGGGGCTAATTTCTACGAGCAGTACTTC,CASSPPGANFYEQYF
-,-,TRBJ1-6,TRBV9,TGTGCCAGCAGCGTAGGGCCGATTTTGAATTCACCCCTCCACTTT,CASSVGPILNSPLHF
-,TRBD2,TRBJ2-3,TRBV20-1,TGCAGTGCTAGAGTTGCGGGAGGGCGTGCAGATACGCAGTATTTT,CSARVAGGRADTQYF